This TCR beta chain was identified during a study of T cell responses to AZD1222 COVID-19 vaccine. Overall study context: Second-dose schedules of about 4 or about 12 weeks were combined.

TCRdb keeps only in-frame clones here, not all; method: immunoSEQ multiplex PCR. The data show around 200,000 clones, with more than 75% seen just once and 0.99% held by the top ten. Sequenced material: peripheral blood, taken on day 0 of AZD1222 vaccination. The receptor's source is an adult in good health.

The CDR3 region is CASSFRGNEQFF. In DNA form, the CDR3 reads TGTGCCAGCAGCTTCCGAGGGAATGAGCAGTTCTTC. The chain combines TRBV7-3 with TRBJ2-1; perhaps TRBD2 as D (5 bases). The germline gives CDR1 SGHTA, CDR2 FQGTGA. With 3 bases removed from V and 7 bases from J, the gap between germline ends came to 7 bases. This CDR3 spans 12 amino acids.